This TCR beta chain was captured in a study of PD-1 blockade in classical Hodgkin lymphoma. Time point reported: cycle 4 day 1 (C4D1), after 6 weeks of nivolumab. Every patient relapsed after autologous stem cell transplantation, and brentuximab vedotin exposure varied. The CDR3 contains 19 residues. This clone has a single count. The repertoire was sequenced with immunoSEQ multiplex PCR; TCRdb's copy has only in-frame clones and lacks some. The repertoire holds tens of thousands of clones, with 88% as singletons. This TCR was sampled from a human donor with classical Hodgkin lymphoma. The source was peripheral blood mononuclear cells (PBMCs), collected before the fourth cycle of nivolumab. The chain employs TRBV21-1 and TRBJ1-6. TRBV21-1 is reported as a pseudogene. CDR3 bases: TGTGCCAGCAGCAAAGAGGGGACCCAGGTAGGGCACTATAATTCACCCCTCCACTTT. This sequence encodes CASSKEGTQVGHYNSPLHF.